In its sample, the clone carrying this TCR beta chain was seen many times. The antigen is not known. The entry originates in a study of T cells in Graves' hyperthyroidism and ophthalmopathy. The study, taken as a whole, reports: Most thyroid-expanded clonotypes above 0.001 were also found in blood.

Per the germline V gene, CDR1 is SQVTM and CDR2 is ANQGSEA. The length of the CDR3 is 14 residues. V was cut by 4 bases and J by 2 bases, with 15 bases left in between. These patients, aged 18 to 65, had recently diagnosed hyperthyroidism lasting under 2 months. 8.5 to 10 ml of fresh peripheral blood supplied the PBMCs. RNA transcripts served as the template for amplifying TCR beta CDR3 regions. When the TCR CDR3 underwent first-round RT-PCR, the HTBI primer set was used. TCRdb redid the calling of the multiplex PCR reads with MiXCR, one entry per CDR3 protein. The table lists about 840,000 distinct CDR3 sequences, 38% of them singletons.

Sequencing was performed on blood. This rearrangement joins TRBV29-1 to TRBJ2-7; either TRBD1 or TRBD2 may fit D (5 bases each). The receptor's source is a man between 18 and 35 years old with Graves' hyperthyroidism. The CDR3 region has the DNA TGCAGCGTTGGGGGATTGTTGGGACCCTACGAGCAGTACTTC. Translating gives CSVGGLLGPYEQYF.